The 9 T cell receptor beta chains reported below all come from one sample, sequenced in a study of cytomegalovirus exposure and HLA in healthy donors. Sequencing was performed with immunoSEQ multiplex PCR; in TCRdb, only in-frame clones are kept and a portion is missing. The sample contains about 130,000 clones, about 90% of which appear only once. Sequenced input: PBMCs. These receptors originate from a man aged 25 to 40 in good health and CMV-seronegative.

This chain joins TRBV2 and TRBJ2-7; D remains unclear. Trimming cost V 3 bases and J 6 bases, with 21 bases left between them. Per the germline V gene, CDR1 is SNHLY and CDR2 is FYNNEI. The CDR3 extends over 16 amino acids. Here the CDR3 DNA reads TGTGCCAGCAGTGATCACTCCCAAGCGCCTACCGGCGAGCAGTACTTC. It translates to CASSDHSQAPTGEQYF.

The gene calls are TRBV4-1 and TRBJ2-5; tentative D call: TRBD1 (6 bases). Germline V CDR1 and CDR2: MGHRA, YSYEKL. This CDR3 is built from 13 residues. Trimming pared 7 bases from V and 4 bases from J, leaving 13 bases between. CDR3 coding DNA: TGCGCCAGCACCAGGGGCTTCCGAGAGACCCAGTACTTC. Translating it yields CASTRGFRETQYF.

The chain is built from TRBV5-1 and TRBJ1-1; tentative D call: TRBD1 (5 bases). V lost 2 bases and J lost 4, with 9 bases in between. The CDR3 sequence is 13 residues long. Germline-derived CDR1 and CDR2 are SGHRS and YFSETQ. This CDR3 is CASSFFQGTEAFF. In DNA form, the CDR3 reads TGCGCCAGCAGCTTCTTCCAGGGCACTGAAGCTTTCTTT.

This clone occurred a few times. The genes are TRBV10-3 and TRBJ2-7; D might be TRBD2 (6 bases). Germline V gene lookup returns CDR1 ENHRY and CDR2 SYGVKD. The CDR3 has 15 amino acids. Trimming cost V 4 bases and J 2 bases, with 15 bases left between them. This chain's CDR3 is CAISGGSGTTYEQYF. In DNA form, the CDR3 reads TGTGCCATCAGTGGGGGTAGCGGAACAACCTACGAGCAGTACTTC.

J is TRBJ1-1 and V is TRBV5-4; a possible D gene is TRBD1 (6 bases). The CDR3 totals 16 residues. V lost 2 bases and J 4 bases, leaving 18 bases between the germline ends. The V gene's germline CDR1 is SGHNT and CDR2 YYREEE (reference sequence). This CDR3 reads CASSLMGAGVSTEAFF. The CDR3 region has the DNA TGTGCCAGCAGCTTAATGGGGGCAGGGGTTAGCACTGAAGCTTTCTTT. Full variable domain (missing parts from reference TRBV5-4 and TRBJ1-1): ETGVTQSPTHLIKTRGQQVTLRCSSQSGHNTVSWYQQALGQGPQFIFQYYREEENGRGNFPPRFSGLQFPNYSSELNVNALELDDSALYLCASSLMGAGVSTEAFFGQGTRLTVV.

The rearrangement uses TRBV7-9 and TRBJ2-2; D remains unclear. This CDR3 is 14 amino acids long. Germline assignment: CDR1 SEHNR and CDR2 FQNEAQ (reference sequence). The V and J ends lost 2 bases and 5 bases respectively, with 9 bases between them. The CDR3 nucleotides are TGTGCCAGCAGCTTAATTGAGTTGACCGGGGAGCTGTTTTTT. The encoded protein is CASSLIELTGELFF.

V is TRBV7-2 and J is TRBJ1-4; tentatively, D is TRBD1 (5 bases). This CDR3 comprises 14 residues. CDR1 and CDR2 (germline): SGHTA, FQGNSA. With 4 bases removed from V and 8 bases from J, the gap between germline ends came to 14 bases. CDR3 residues: CASSYGRVGEKLFF. CDR3 sequence (DNA): TGTGCCAGCAGCTACGGCAGGGTGGGGGAAAAACTGTTTTTT.

The rearrangement uses TRBV5-1 and TRBJ2-5, with a weak D call TRBD2 (7 bases). CDR1 is SGHRS and CDR2 is YFSETQ in the germline V gene. V dropped 4 bases and J dropped 1 base, with 11 bases sitting between them. This CDR3 comprises 14 residues. The CDR3 loop is CASSPGGPQETQYF. As DNA, the CDR3 is TGCGCCAGCAGCCCGGGGGGCCCCCAAGAGACCCAGTACTTC.

This clone was picked up one time. The rearrangement joins TRBV6-1 to TRBJ2-5; 14 bases are shared with TRBD2. The CDR3 is made up of 14 amino acids. Germline-derived CDR1 and CDR2 are MNHNS and SASEGT. Germline trimming cut 5 bases from V and 8 bases from J; bases unmatched to any gene: 4. CDR3 sequence: CASSLGTSGSTQYF. The CDR3 DNA follows: TGTGCCAGCAGTTTAGGGACTAGCGGGAGTACCCAGTACTTC.